These 15 T cell receptor beta chains originate from one sample sequenced in a study of T cell repertoires in cytomegalovirus infection. TCRdb reprocessed the reads via MiXCR and lists one record per CDR3 protein. The sample carries about 740,000 distinct CDR3 sequences, about a third recorded once. Sequencing used PBMCs. These receptors all stem from a human donor in good health (CMV status not recorded). Some clones in this sample may be carry-over from other donors' samples.

The chain recombines TRBV2 with TRBJ1-5, with a tentative D call TRBD1 (5 bases). V lost 7 bases and J 8 bases, leaving 18 bases between the germline ends. The germline V gene encodes CDR1 SNHLY and CDR2 FYNNEI. The CDR3 is made up of 14 amino acids. CDR3 sequence (DNA): TGTGCCAGCACCCTTGACAGTAAGGGAAAGCCCCAGCATTTT. Encoded protein: CASTLDSKGKPQHF.

The chain uses TRBV6-1 and TRBJ2-2, with D maybe TRBD1 (5 bases). The CDR3 runs to 15 residues. Trimming pared 7 bases from V and 0 bases from J, leaving 12 bases between. CDR1 is MNHNS and CDR2 is SASEGT in the germline V gene. CDR3 protein: CASNPPGTNTGELFF. The DNA of the CDR3 is TGTGCCAGCAACCCCCCAGGGACGAACACCGGGGAGCTGTTTTTT.

This clonotype was found a few times. The CDR3 coding sequence is TGTGCCCTCAGCGCGGGGGAGAGCACAGATACGCAGTATTTT. This codes for CALSAGESTDTQYF. The rearrangement links TRBV12-3 or TRBV12-4 to TRBJ2-3, with 7 bases matching TRBD2. The CDR3 sequence is 14 residues long. The trim removed 11 bases at V and 0 bases at J, leaving 8 bases unmatched.

V is TRBV12-3 or TRBV12-4 and J is TRBJ2-5; 9 bases align to TRBD1. This CDR3 spans 13 amino acids. V lost 6 bases and J lost 7; bases outside the gene matches: 6. CDR3 sequence: CASSPGTGRTQYF. CDR3 DNA sequence: TGTGCCAGCAGCCCCGGGACAGGGAGGACCCAGTACTTC.

The rearrangement joins TRBV11-3 to TRBJ1-1; 8 positions agree with TRBD1. This CDR3 has 15 amino acids. Germline values: CDR1 SGHNT, CDR2 YENEEA. The ends lost 5 bases at V and 4 bases at J; junction bases unmatched: 9. CDR3: CASSQDGQGLTEAFF. The CDR3, as DNA: TGTGCCAGCAGCCAAGACGGACAGGGTCTCACTGAAGCTTTCTTT. The full variable domain, completed using reference TRBV11-3 and TRBJ1-1, is EAGVVQSPRYKIIEKKQPVAFWCNPISGHNTLYWYLQNLGQGPELLIRYENEEAVDDSQLPKDRFSAERLKGVDSTLKIQPAELGDSAVYLCASSQDGQGLTEAFFGQGTRLTVV.

There are many counts of this clonotype. J is TRBJ1-1 and V is TRBV7-6, with 7 positions matching TRBD1. CDR1 and CDR2 (germline): SGHVS, FNYEAQ. This CDR3 spans 15 amino acids. Trimming cost V 5 bases and J 4 bases; bases outside gene matches: 10. The CDR3 is CASSTEGQKGTEAFF. The CDR3 DNA reads as TGTGCCAGCAGCACCGAGGGACAGAAGGGCACTGAAGCTTTCTTT.

About this clonotype: One junction end disagrees with the germline gene, perhaps due to a read error. The rearrangement joins TRBV7-3 to TRBJ2-7, with D tentatively TRBD1 (5 bases). The CDR3 loop spans 16 amino acids. Germline-derived CDR1 and CDR2 are SGHTA and FQGTGA. CDR3 in amino acids: CASSLQPGLASHEQYF. CDR3 DNA sequence: TGTGCCAGCAGCTTACAACCAGGGCTGGCCTCCCACGAGCAGTACTTC. The complete variable domain, with remaining parts taken from reference TRBV7-3 and TRBJ2-7, reads GAGVSQTPSNKVTEKGKYVELRCDPISGHTALYWYRQSLGQGPEFLIYFQGTGAADDSGLPNDRFFAVRPEGSVSTLKIQRTERGDSAVYLCASSLQPGLASHEQYFGPGTRLTVT.

The sample holds a few counts of this clonotype. Here the CDR3 reads CASSGGDGSSYNSPLHF. DNA for the CDR3: TGTGCCAGTAGCGGAGGGGACGGTAGCTCCTATAATTCACCCCTCCACTTT. The rearrangement uses TRBV7-2 and TRBJ1-6, with a weak D call TRBD1 (5 bases). The germline gives CDR1 SGHTA, CDR2 FQGNSA. The V and J ends lost 9 bases and 0 bases respectively, with 18 bases between them. This CDR3 is 17 amino acids long.

This clonotype was seen more than once but under ten times. The junction shows a germline mismatch at one end, possibly a read error. The V call is TRBV6-1, the J call TRBJ2-1; TRBD2 matches 7 bases. Germline values: CDR1 MNHNS, CDR2 SASEGT. This CDR3 has 15 residues. The CDR3 loop reads CASSGLAGERAPSLF. Written as DNA, the CDR3 is TGTGCCAGCAGTGGGCTCGCGGGAGAACGGGCTCCGTCCCTCTTC.

This clonotype has only a few counts. The chain joins TRBV19 to TRBJ1-2, with a weak D call TRBD1 (6 bases). Germline V gene lookup returns CDR1 LNHDA and CDR2 SQIVND (reference sequence). The V end lost 4 bases, the J end lost 8 bases, and 23 bases lay between the germline ends. The CDR3 length is 16 residues. The DNA of the CDR3 is TGTGCCAGTAGTACGACGCTAACAGGGCTCTTCGGAGGCTACACCTTC. It specifies CASSTTLTGLFGGYTF.

This clonotype appeared a few times. The gene calls are TRBV19 and TRBJ1-1, with D possibly matching TRBD1 (5 bases). The CDR3 extends over 13 amino acids. Looked up from germline, CDR1 is LNHDA and CDR2 is SQIVND (reference sequence). The V end was cut by 7 bases, the J end by 4 bases, with 13 bases between. CDR3: CASIRQGGTEAFF. CDR3 nucleotides: TGTGCCAGTATTAGGCAGGGCGGCACTGAAGCTTTCTTT.

Concerning this clonotype itself: At one of its ends the junction is not consistent with the germline gene, which may arise from a read error. This chain connects TRBV27 to TRBJ2-5; no clear D gene. Germline V gene sequence: CDR1 MNHEY, CDR2 SMNVEV (reference sequence). This CDR3 is built from 18 residues. The CDR3 DNA is TGTGCCAACAGTTTATCTGGCTTCTTTGAGGCACCTCTAGAGACCCAGTACTTC. Residues: CANSLSGFFEAPLETQYF.

This clonotype was seen a single time. V is TRBV14 and J is TRBJ2-2; D ambiguous. V was clipped by 4 bases and J by 0 bases, with 12 bases between them. The CDR3 extends over 16 amino acids. Germline CDR1 is SGHDN and CDR2 is FVKESK. CDR3 residues: CASSPKALPNTGELFF. CDR3 nucleotide sequence: TGTGCCAGCAGCCCCAAGGCTTTACCGAACACCGGGGAGCTGTTTTTT.

The rearrangement joins TRBV6-1 to TRBJ2-3; possible D gene TRBD2, 5 bases. The V gene's germline CDR1 is MNHNS and CDR2 SASEGT. V was shortened by 11 bases and J by 3 bases, with 21 bases between the two germline ends. The CDR3 sequence is 15 residues long. The CDR3: CAASGRLARTDTQYF. Written as DNA, the CDR3 is TGTGCCGCTTCTGGTCGGTTAGCGAGAACAGATACGCAGTATTTT.

A word on this clonotype: A much more abundant neighbour one base away suggests this may be a read error. The V and J genes are TRBV7-8 and TRBJ2-7; 9 bases fit TRBD1. CDR3 length: 13 residues. CDR1 is SGHVS and CDR2 is FQNEAQ in the germline V gene. The DNA of the CDR3 is TGTTCCAGCAGCATATCCCGGGACAGGGAAGGTTACTTC. It is translated as CSSSISRDREGYF.